This TCR beta chain is from a study of early T cells in non-severe SARS-CoV-2 infection (dated by TCRdb to 2020 to 2023). At the level of the whole study: TCR sequencing used bulk RNA from unsorted whole blood, so alpha and beta chains could not be paired. Results and caveats for the whole study, not just this receptor: VDJdb matching was skewed toward anti-spike CD8 responses, so virus-specific expansions were likely underestimated and private and CD4 specificities were missed.

Library preparation employed 5' RACE. Sequencing relied on a NextSeq 500. In the TCR library protocol, unique molecular identifiers were attached to individual cDNA molecules to correct for PCR bias and sequencing error. Both TCR alpha and beta chains were sequenced, and tight co-correlation was observed between alpha and beta sequence abundances in each sample. The study's processing was this. Decombinator V4 was used to annotate TCR sequences for V gene, J gene and CDR3. TCRs were defined as expanded if a significant change between any two time points was detected under a Poisson model with p below 0.0001. TCR abundances were normalised to the total number of TCRs sequenced per sample and expressed as counts per million. TRAV1-2 paired with TRAJ12, TRAJ20 or TRAJ33 defined MAIT TCRs, while TRAV10 paired with TRAJ18 defined iNKT TCRs. VDJdb, accessed on 1 November 2021, was searched for TCRs annotated for CMV, EBV and SARS-CoV-2, and TCRs annotated for more than one antigen were excluded. The public reads were quality trimmed at Q25 with fastp and then assembled into clones with MiXCR by TCRdb, keeping productive beta chains. Rows with a matching CDR3 protein are joined into one entry that keeps the most common DNA and genes. These V and J calls originate from TCRdb's pipeline instead of the authors' own analysis. The sample profile shows 65,000 to 90,000 distinct CDR3 sequences; 9% to 15% of them were found once. The ten largest clones capture less than 8.5% of the sample.

Details on this clonotype: The target of this receptor is not known. Qualities for individual bases were not recorded, and no much larger clone is one base off.

The study was a case-control design nested within a healthcare worker cohort in London, UK, with weekly nasopharyngeal swab PCR tests and blood sampling. Healthcare workers were enrolled in the week of the UK lockdown, from 23 to 31 March 2020, and were followed every week for up to roughly 15 weeks. The CDR3, from cysteine to phenylalanine, totals 15 residues. Just the 45-base CDR3 DNA is kept, in frame starting at base 1. Cut back by 4 bases and 11 bases, the V and J ends lie 21 bases apart. Based on the germline V gene (reference sequence), the CDR1 and CDR2 sequences are MNHEY and SMNVEV. In this chain, TRBV27 is recombined with TRBJ1-5; the D gene is perhaps TRBD1, from 6 matching bases. Specimen: whole blood. The source is an adult who was a healthcare worker with PCR-confirmed SARS-CoV-2 infection or an uninfected control (not recorded which). The DNA sequence follows: TGTGCCAGCAGTTCACTTAAGGACAGCCCCCTAGCCCAGCATTTT. Its protein product is CASSSLKDSPLAQHF.